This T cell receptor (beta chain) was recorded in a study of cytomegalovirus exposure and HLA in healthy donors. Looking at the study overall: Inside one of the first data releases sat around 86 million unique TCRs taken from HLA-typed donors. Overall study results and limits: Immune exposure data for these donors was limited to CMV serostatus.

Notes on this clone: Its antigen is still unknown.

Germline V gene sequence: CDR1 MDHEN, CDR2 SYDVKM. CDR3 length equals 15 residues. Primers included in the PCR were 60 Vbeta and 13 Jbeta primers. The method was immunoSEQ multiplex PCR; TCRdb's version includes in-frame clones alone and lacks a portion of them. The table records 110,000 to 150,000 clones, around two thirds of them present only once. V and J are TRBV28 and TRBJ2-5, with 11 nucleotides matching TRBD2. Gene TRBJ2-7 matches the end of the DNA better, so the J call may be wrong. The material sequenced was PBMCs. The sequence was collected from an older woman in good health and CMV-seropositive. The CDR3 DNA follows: TGTGCCAGCAGCGTCACTAGCGGGGGCTCCTACGAGCAGTACTTC. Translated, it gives CASSVTSGGSYEQYF.